This TCR beta chain derives from a study of T cell responses to AZD1222 COVID-19 vaccine. The assay was immunoSEQ multiplex PCR, and TCRdb's table has in-frame clones only and misses some. The data contain about 96,000 clones, 80% to 90% of them singletons. The CDR3 consists of 13 residues. The ends were cut back, 5 bases at V and 6 bases at J, with 12 bases in the middle. Looked up from germline, CDR1 is MNHNY and CDR2 is SVGAGI (reference sequence). This clone was observed a handful of times. Its antigen remains unknown. Study-level findings and limits: Vaccine-related CD4 TCRs covered spike, predominating at 160-218 and 743-854.

The V gene is TRBV6-6, the J gene TRBJ2-3; perhaps TRBD1 as D (5 bases). The TCR was taken from an adult in good health. Here the sequenced sample was peripheral blood, taken on day 0 of AZD1222 vaccination. CDR3: CASSRQRQDTQYF. CDR3 bases: TGTGCCAGCAGTCGACAGCGCCAGGATACGCAGTATTTT.